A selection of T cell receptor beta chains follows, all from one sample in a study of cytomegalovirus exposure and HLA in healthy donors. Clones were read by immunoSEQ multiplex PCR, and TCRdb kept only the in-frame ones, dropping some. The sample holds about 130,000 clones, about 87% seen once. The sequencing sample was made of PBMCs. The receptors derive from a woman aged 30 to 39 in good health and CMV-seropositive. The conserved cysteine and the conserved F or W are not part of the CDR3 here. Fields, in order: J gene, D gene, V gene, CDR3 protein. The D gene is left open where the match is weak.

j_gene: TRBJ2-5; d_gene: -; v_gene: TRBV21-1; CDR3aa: ASSIGPGVETQY
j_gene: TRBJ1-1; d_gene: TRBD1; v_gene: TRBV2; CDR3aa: ASRRQGANTEAF
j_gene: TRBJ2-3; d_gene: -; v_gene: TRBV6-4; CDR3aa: ASSDSAGGSTDTQY
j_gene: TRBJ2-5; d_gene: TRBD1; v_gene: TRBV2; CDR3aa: ASSAPGQGMTQY
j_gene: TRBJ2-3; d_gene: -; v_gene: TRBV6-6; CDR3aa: ASSITQTEDTQY
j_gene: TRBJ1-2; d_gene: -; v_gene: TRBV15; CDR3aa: ATSPTLDSYYGYT
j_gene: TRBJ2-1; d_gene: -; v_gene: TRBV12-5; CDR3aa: ASGLLDEQF
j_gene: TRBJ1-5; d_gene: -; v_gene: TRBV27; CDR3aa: ASSLLGGSNQPQH
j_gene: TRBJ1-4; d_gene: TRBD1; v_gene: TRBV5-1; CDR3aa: ASSLVAGGNEKLF
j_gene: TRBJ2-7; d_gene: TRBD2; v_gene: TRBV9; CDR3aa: ASSVGLGEGKEQY
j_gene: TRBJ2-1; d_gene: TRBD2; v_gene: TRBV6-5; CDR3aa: ASSYSGLAGGNEQF
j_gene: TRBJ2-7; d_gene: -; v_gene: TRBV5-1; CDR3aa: ASSLKDRNYEQY
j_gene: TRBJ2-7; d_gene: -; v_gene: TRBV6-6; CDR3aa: ASSHDSYEQY